The present TCR beta chain was sequenced within a study of T cell responses to AZD1222 COVID-19 vaccine. Findings and limits, study-wide: Repertoire collection took place solely once the T cell response had peaked. Spike regions recognized by vaccine-associated CD4 TCRs spanned the protein, led by 160-218 and 743-854. Targets within unmutated variant regions were reportedly found for nearly half of spike-specific TCRs. Two AZD1222 doses significantly raised spike-specific TCR breadth and depth over controls.

Germline V gene lookup returns CDR1 SNHLY and CDR2 FYNNEI. CDR3 length equals 12 residues. Trimming left V 4 bases short and J 4 bases short, with 8 bases between. As concerns this clone: Its antigen remains unidentified.

This table comes from immunoSEQ multiplex PCR, and its TCRdb copy is limited to in-frame clones, with some not included. The sample holds roughly 120,000 clones, around 90% seen once. The sequences come from peripheral blood, collected on day 0 of AZD1222 vaccination. The receptor comes from an adult in good health. The chain employs TRBV2 and TRBJ2-7; unclear D gene. The CDR3 DNA reads TGTGCCAGCAGTGTTACCTTATACGAGCAGTACTTC. Its protein product is CASSVTLYEQYF.